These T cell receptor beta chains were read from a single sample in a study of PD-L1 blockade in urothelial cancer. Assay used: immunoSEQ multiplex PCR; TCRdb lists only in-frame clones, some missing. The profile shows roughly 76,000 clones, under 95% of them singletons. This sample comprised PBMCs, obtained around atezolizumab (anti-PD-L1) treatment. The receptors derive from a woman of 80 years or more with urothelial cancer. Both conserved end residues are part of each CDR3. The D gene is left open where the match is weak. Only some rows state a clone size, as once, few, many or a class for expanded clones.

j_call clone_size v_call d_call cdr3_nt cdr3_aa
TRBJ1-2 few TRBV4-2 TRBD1 TGTGCCAGCAGCCAAGCGACAGGGGGGAACTATGGCTACACCTTC CASSQATGGNYGYTF
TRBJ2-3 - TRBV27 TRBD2 TGTGCCAGCAGCTACGGACTAGGTGCAGATACGCAGTATTTT CASSYGLGADTQYF
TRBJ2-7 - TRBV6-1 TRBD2 TGTGCCAGCAGTGAAGCCCTAGCGGGTGCCTTTGAGCAGTACTTC CASSEALAGAFEQYF
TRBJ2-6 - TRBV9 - TGTGCCAGCAGCGTAGGAGGGCCTGGGGCCAACGTCCTGACTTTC CASSVGGPGANVLTF
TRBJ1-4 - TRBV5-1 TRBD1 TGCGCCAGCAGCTTGGCCGGGACAGACAATGAAAAACTGTTTTTT CASSLAGTDNEKLFF
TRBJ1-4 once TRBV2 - TGTGCCAGCAGGATAGCTGAAAAACTGTTTTTT CASRIAEKLFF
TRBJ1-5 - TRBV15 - TGTGCCACCAGCAGAGATCCTGTCCAGCCCCAGCATTTT CATSRDPVQPQHF
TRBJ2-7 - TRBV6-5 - TGTGCCAGCAGTTACTCGGGAGGTTCGGGGGAGCAGTACTTC CASSYSGGSGEQYF
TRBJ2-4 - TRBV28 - TGTGCCAGCAGGCACCGACAACTAGCCAAAAACATTCAGTACTTC CASRHRQLAKNIQYF
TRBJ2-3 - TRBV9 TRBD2 TGTGCCAGCAGCGTCACGCCCGGGACTAGCCGACTCACAGATACGCAGTATTTT CASSVTPGTSRLTDTQYF
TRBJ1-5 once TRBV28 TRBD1 TGTGCCAGCAGTTTAGGGCAGGGGGGTCAGCCCCAGCATTTT CASSLGQGGQPQHF
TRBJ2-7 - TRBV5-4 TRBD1 TGTGCCAGCAGCAGTTCCGGGACAGGGGTCGGTGAGCAGTACTTC CASSSSGTGVGEQYF
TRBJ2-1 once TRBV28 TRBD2 TGTGCCAGCAGTCGCTACGCCGGGACTAGCCGACCCTACAATGAGCAGTTCTTC CASSRYAGTSRPYNEQFF
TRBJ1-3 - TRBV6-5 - TGTGCCAGCAGTTACTCGGGCAGTCCTGGAAACACCATATATTTT CASSYSGSPGNTIYF
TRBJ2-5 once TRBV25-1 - TGTGCCAGCAGTGGAGAGACAGCTCGGACCCAGTACTTC CASSGETARTQYF
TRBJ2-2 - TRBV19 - TGTGCCACCCAAGCGGCCTACAACACCGGGGAGCTGTTTTTT CATQAAYNTGELFF
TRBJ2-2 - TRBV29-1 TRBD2 TGCAGCGTCCAGACTAGCGCGAACACCGGGGAGCTGTTTTTT CSVQTSANTGELFF
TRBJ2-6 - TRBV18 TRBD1 TGTGCCAGCTCACCCAGGGGGCAGGCTGGGGCCAACGTCCTGACTTTC CASSPRGQAGANVLTF
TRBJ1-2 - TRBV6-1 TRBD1 TGTGCCAGCAGTGAAGCGGGACAGGGAGCCTATGGCTACACCTTC CASSEAGQGAYGYTF